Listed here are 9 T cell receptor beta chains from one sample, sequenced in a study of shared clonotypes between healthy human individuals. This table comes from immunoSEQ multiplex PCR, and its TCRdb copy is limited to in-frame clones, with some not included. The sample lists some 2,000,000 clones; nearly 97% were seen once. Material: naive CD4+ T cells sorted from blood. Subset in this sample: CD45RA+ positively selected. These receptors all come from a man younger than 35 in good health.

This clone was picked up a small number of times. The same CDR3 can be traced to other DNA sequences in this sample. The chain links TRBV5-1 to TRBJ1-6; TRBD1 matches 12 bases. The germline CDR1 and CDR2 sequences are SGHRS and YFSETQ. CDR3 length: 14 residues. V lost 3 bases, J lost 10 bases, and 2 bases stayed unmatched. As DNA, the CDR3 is TGCGCCAGCAGCTCGGGACAGGGGGCCTCACCCCTCCACTTT. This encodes CASSSGQGASPLHF.

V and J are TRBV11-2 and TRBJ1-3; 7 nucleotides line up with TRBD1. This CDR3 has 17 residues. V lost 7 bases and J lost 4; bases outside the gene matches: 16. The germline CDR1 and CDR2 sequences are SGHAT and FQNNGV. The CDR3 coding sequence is TGTGCCAGCAAACGGACAGGCTCGGGCTCTGAAGGAAACACCATATATTTT. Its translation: CASKRTGSGSEGNTIYF. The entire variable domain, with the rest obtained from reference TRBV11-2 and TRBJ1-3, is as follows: EAGVAQSPRYKIIEKRQSVAFWCNPISGHATLYWYQQILGQGPKLLIQFQNNGVVDDSQLPKDRFSAERLKGVDSTLKIQPAKLEDSAVYLCASKRTGSGSEGNTIYFGEGSWLTVV.

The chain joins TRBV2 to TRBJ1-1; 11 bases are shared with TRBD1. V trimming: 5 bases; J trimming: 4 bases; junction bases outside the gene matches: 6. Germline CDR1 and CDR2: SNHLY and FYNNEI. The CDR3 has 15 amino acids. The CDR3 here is CASSPGQGAITEAFF. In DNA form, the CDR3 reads TGTGCCAGCAGTCCCGGACAGGGGGCGATCACTGAAGCTTTCTTT.

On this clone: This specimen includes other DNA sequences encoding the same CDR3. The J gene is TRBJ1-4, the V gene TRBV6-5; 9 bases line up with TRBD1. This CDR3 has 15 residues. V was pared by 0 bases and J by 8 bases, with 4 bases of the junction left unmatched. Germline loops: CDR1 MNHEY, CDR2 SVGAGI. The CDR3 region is CASSYSGQGNEKLFF. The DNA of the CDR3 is TGTGCCAGCAGTTACTCGGGACAGGGAAACGAAAAACTGTTTTTT.

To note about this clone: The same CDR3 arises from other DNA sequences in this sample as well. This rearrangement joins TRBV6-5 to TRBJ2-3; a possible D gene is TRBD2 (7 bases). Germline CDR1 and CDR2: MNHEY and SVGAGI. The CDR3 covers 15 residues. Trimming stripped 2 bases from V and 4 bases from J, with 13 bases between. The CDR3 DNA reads TGTGCCAGCAGTTACGGGGGGGCCGGGGCAGATACGCAGTATTTT. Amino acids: CASSYGGAGADTQYF.

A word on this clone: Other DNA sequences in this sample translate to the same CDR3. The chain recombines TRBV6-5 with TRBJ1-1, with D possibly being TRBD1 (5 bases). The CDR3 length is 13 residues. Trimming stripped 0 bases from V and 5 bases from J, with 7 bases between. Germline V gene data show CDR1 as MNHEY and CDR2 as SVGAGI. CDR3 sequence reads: CASSYSWGTEAFF. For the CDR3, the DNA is TGTGCCAGCAGTTACTCTTGGGGGACTGAAGCTTTCTTT.

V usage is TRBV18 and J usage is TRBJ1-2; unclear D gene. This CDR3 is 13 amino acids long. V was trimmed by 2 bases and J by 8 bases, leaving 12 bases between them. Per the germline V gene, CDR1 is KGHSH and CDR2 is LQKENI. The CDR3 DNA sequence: TGTGCCAGCTCACCAATTCAAGAAGGAGGCTACACCTTC. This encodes CASSPIQEGGYTF.

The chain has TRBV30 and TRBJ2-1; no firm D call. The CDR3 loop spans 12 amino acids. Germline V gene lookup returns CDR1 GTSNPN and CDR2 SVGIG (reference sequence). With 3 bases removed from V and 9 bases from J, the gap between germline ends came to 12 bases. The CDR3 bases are TGTGCCTGGAGCGCCTGGCAGGTTGAGCAGTTCTTC. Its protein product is CAWSAWQVEQFF.

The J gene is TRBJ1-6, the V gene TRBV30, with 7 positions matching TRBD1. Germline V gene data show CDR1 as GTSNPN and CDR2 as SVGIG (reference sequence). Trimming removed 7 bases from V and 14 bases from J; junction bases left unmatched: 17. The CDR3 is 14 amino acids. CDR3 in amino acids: CAFQLRGGDRTLHF. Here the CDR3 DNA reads TGTGCCTTTCAATTGAGAGGGGGCGACCGAACCCTCCACTTT.